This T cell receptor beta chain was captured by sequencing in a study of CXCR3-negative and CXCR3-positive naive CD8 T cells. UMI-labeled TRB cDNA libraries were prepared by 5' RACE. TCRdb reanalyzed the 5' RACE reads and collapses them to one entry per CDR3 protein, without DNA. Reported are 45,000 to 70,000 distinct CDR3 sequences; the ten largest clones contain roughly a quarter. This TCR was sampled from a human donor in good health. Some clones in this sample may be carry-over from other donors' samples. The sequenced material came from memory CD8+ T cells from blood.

The CDR3 sequence is CASSRGTDPPGYGYTF. The V call is TRBV7-3, the J call TRBJ1-2; as DNA is missing, the TRBD1 call by TCRdb cannot be tested. The CDR3 is 16 residues long. Germline V CDR1 and CDR2: SGHTA, FQGTGA. Supplemented by reference TRBV7-3 and TRBJ1-2, the full variable domain reads GAGVSQTPSNKVTEKGKYVELRCDPISGHTALYWYRQSLGQGPEFLIYFQGTGAADDSGLPNDRFFAVRPEGSVSTLKIQRTERGDSAVYLCASSRGTDPPGYGYTFGSGTRLTVV.